The 8 T cell receptor beta chains below all came from one sample that was sequenced in a study of cytomegalovirus exposure and HLA in healthy donors. The study ran its PCR with 60 Vbeta and 13 Jbeta primers. Sequencing was performed with immunoSEQ multiplex PCR; in TCRdb, only in-frame clones are kept and a portion is missing. The table lists under 200,000 clones, about 81% of them singletons. Sequenced input: PBMCs. The receptors derive from a woman younger than 35 in good health and CMV-seronegative.

The J gene is TRBJ2-1, the V gene TRBV19; D unresolved. The CDR3 runs 13 residues. Deletions cut 3 bases from V and 6 bases from J, with 9 bases between. Germline V gives CDR1 LNHDA, CDR2 SQIVND (reference sequence). The CDR3, as DNA: TGTGCCAGTAGTATCCCGACTGGCAATGAGCAGTTCTTC. Translating gives CASSIPTGNEQFF.

CDR3 DNA: TGCGCCAGCAGCCCGGGACAGGGGGCTTACTACGAGCAGTACTTC. Amino acid sequence: CASSPGQGAYYEQYF. The chain is built from TRBV5-1 and TRBJ2-7, with 12 bases aligning to TRBD1. With V trimmed by 4 bases and J by 3 bases, 5 bases remained unmatched. Germline V CDR1 and CDR2: SGHRS, YFSETQ. This CDR3 has 15 amino acids.

This clone appeared once. The chain couples TRBV6-1 to TRBJ1-4; 11 nucleotides align to TRBD1. From germline, CDR1 is MNHNS and CDR2 SASEGT. The ends lost 4 bases at V and 8 bases at J; junction bases unmatched: 6. The CDR3 totals 15 residues. In nucleotides, the CDR3 is TGTGCCAGCAGTGGACGGACAGGGGGCCTCGAAAAACTGTTTTTT. Translation gives CASSGRTGGLEKLFF.

The rearrangement joins TRBV7-3 to TRBJ2-3; D uncertain. V lost 5 bases, J lost 0 bases, and 6 bases lay in between. CDR3 size: 13 residues. Germline assignment: CDR1 SGHTA and CDR2 FQGTGA. CDR3 sequence (DNA): TGTGCCAGCAGCCCCGGGAGCACAGATACGCAGTATTTT. This sequence encodes CASSPGSTDTQYF.

The genes are TRBV11-3 and TRBJ2-1; TRBD2 aligns across 9 bases. V lost 2 bases, J lost 13 bases, and 3 bases stayed unmatched. Per the germline V gene, CDR1 is SGHNT and CDR2 is YENEEA. This CDR3 contains 12 residues. The CDR3 bases are TGTGCCAGCAGCTTAAGCGGGAGGTCCCAGTTCTTC. This encodes CASSLSGRSQFF.

V is TRBV5-1 and J is TRBJ1-6; D perhaps matches TRBD1 (5 bases). Germline CDR1 is SGHRS and CDR2 is YFSETQ. Trimming removed 0 bases at V and 9 bases at J, with 7 bases between. The CDR3 has 13 amino acids. The CDR3: CASSLAGGSPLHF. CDR3 DNA sequence: TGCGCCAGCAGCTTGGCCGGGGGTTCACCCCTCCACTTT.

The gene calls are TRBV19 and TRBJ2-1; TRBD2 matches at 10 bases. Germline values: CDR1 LNHDA, CDR2 SQIVND (reference sequence). There are 15 residues in the CDR3. V was clipped by 7 bases and J by 5 bases; unmatched bases: 8. DNA for the CDR3: TGTGCCAGTACCCTAGCGGGGGCGGGAAACAATGAGCAGTTCTTC. This sequence encodes CASTLAGAGNNEQFF.

The chain is built from TRBV6-5 and TRBJ2-5, with a weak D call TRBD2 (5 bases). Germline V gene sequence: CDR1 MNHEY, CDR2 SVGAGI. The V end lost 5 bases, the J end lost 7 bases, and 17 bases lay between the germline ends. This CDR3 comprises 14 residues. CDR3 bases: TGTGCCAGCAGTCTGGGTGAGGTGAGGGCGACCCAGTACTTC. This codes for CASSLGEVRATQYF.